This is a list of T cell receptor beta chains from one sample in a study of cytomegalovirus exposure and HLA in healthy donors. Here immunoSEQ multiplex PCR was the method, and the copy in TCRdb shows in-frame clones only, minus some. The repertoire holds tens of thousands of clones, with about 78% as singletons. The source material was PBMCs. These receptors came from a man aged 40-50 years in good health and CMV-seronegative. CDR3s include the opening cysteine and the closing phenylalanine or tryptophan. The D gene is left open where the match is weak. Clone size appears in some rows only: once, few, many, or a class for an expanded clone.

abundance	d_gene	j_gene	v_gene	CDR3aa	CDR3nt
.	.	TRBJ1-5	TRBV9	CASSPLGQEGQPQHF	TGTGCCAGCAGCCCGTTAGGGCAGGAGGGTCAGCCCCAGCATTTT
.	.	TRBJ2-3	TRBV2	CASSGEALQYF	TGTGCCAGCAGTGGAGAGGCGCTGCAGTATTTT
.	.	TRBJ2-7	TRBV4-1	CASSQGLRGGSYEQYF	TGCGCCAGCAGCCAAGGTTTAAGGGGGGGGTCCTACGAGCAGTACTTC
.	TRBD2	TRBJ2-5	TRBV5-6	CASSLEGGETQYF	TGTGCCAGCAGCTTGGAGGGAGGGGAGACCCAGTACTTC
once	.	TRBJ2-2	TRBV7-9	CASTLGRRDTGELFF	TGTGCCAGCACTTTAGGCAGGAGGGACACCGGGGAGCTGTTTTTT
few	TRBD1	TRBJ1-2	TRBV6-1	CASEINRGHYGYTF	TGTGCCAGCGAGATAAACAGGGGGCACTATGGCTACACCTTC
.	.	TRBJ1-1	TRBV20-1	CSTRLNTEAFF	TGCTCAACCAGATTGAACACTGAAGCTTTCTTT
.	.	TRBJ2-6	TRBV6-1	CASNAGSSGANVLTF	TGTGCCAGCAATGCAGGCAGCTCTGGGGCCAACGTCCTGACTTTC
once	.	TRBJ2-3	TRBV5-6	CASSSRGESDTQYF	TGTGCCAGCAGCTCCAGGGGGGAGTCCGATACGCAGTATTTT
.	.	TRBJ1-4	TRBV6-1	CASSEDYGGGKKLFF	TGTGCCAGCAGTGAAGACTACGGGGGGGGGAAAAAACTGTTTTTT
.	TRBD1	TRBJ2-5	TRBV27	CASSPQGAGETQYF	TGTGCCAGCAGTCCACAGGGGGCTGGTGAGACCCAGTACTTC
.	.	TRBJ2-3	TRBV9	CASSPTRLYITDTQYF	TGTGCCAGCAGCCCCACCCGACTCTACATAACAGATACGCAGTATTTT
.	.	TRBJ2-2	TRBV2	CASRTTAGELFF	TGTGCCAGCAGGACTACGGCCGGGGAGCTGTTTTTT
.	TRBD2	TRBJ2-1	TRBV5-1	CASSLTSGSTGHDEQFF	TGCGCCAGCAGCTTGACAAGCGGGAGTACGGGGCACGATGAGCAGTTCTTC
.	.	TRBJ2-7	TRBV5-1	CASSFGGSYEQYF	TGCGCCAGCAGCTTTGGGGGCAGCTACGAGCAGTACTTC
few	TRBD2	TRBJ2-7	TRBV28	CASSLGLAGDQEQYF	TGTGCCAGCAGTTTAGGGCTAGCGGGAGACCAGGAGCAGTACTTC
.	.	TRBJ1-5	TRBV4-2	CASSQVSSNQPQHF	TGTGCCAGCAGCCAAGTGAGTAGCAATCAGCCCCAGCATTTT
.	.	TRBJ1-2	TRBV10-1	CATAPGSIDYGYTF	TGCGCCACTGCTCCCGGGTCCATCGACTATGGCTACACCTTC
.	TRBD2	TRBJ2-1	TRBV7-8	CASSYWTSGNEQFF	TGTGCCAGCAGCTATTGGACTAGCGGCAATGAGCAGTTCTTC
.	TRBD1	TRBJ1-1	TRBV7-2	CASSLQGARTEAFF	TGTGCCAGCAGCTTACAGGGGGCGAGGACTGAAGCTTTCTTT
.	.	TRBJ2-2	TRBV6-5	CASIRQADTGELFF	TGTGCCAGCATCCGACAGGCGGACACCGGGGAGCTGTTTTTT
.	.	TRBJ1-2	TRBV19	CASSVIDNLYGYTF	TGTGCCAGTAGTGTGATTGACAACCTCTATGGCTACACCTTC
few	TRBD1	TRBJ1-1	TRBV2	CASARTGANTEAFF	TGTGCCAGCGCCAGGACAGGGGCAAACACTGAAGCTTTCTTT
few	TRBD1	TRBJ2-1	TRBV19	CASSTDRVGFGSSYNEQFF	TGTGCCAGTAGTACGGACAGGGTAGGTTTCGGGAGCTCCTACAATGAGCAGTTCTTC
few	.	TRBJ2-7	TRBV5-6	CASSLFLWGPDNEQYF	TGTGCCAGCAGCTTGTTCCTTTGGGGGCCTGACAACGAGCAGTACTTC
once	TRBD2	TRBJ2-1	TRBV5-6	CASSLSGSGTRIGNEQFF	TGTGCCAGCAGCTTGTCTGGCTCCGGGACTAGAATCGGCAATGAGCAGTTCTTC
.	.	TRBJ2-3	TRBV7-3	CASSAQPGTSTDTQYF	TGTGCCAGCAGCGCCCAGCCAGGTACTAGCACAGATACGCAGTATTTT
.	TRBD1	TRBJ1-1	TRBV28	CASSLEGQRAFF	TGTGCCAGCAGTTTAGAGGGACAGAGAGCTTTCTTT
medium-sized	.	TRBJ2-5	TRBV2	CASEGTRQETQYF	TGTGCCAGCGAAGGGACTCGCCAAGAGACCCAGTACTTC
.	.	TRBJ2-1	TRBV6-4	CASSGQGNGEQFF	TGTGCCAGCAGTGGGCAGGGTAATGGGGAGCAGTTCTTC
few	.	TRBJ1-1	TRBV28	CASSFGGRVNTEAFF	TGTGCCAGCAGTTTTGGCGGCAGGGTGAACACTGAAGCTTTCTTT
.	.	TRBJ2-7	TRBV21-1	CASSNLRGSGGEQYF	TGTGCCAGCAGTAACCTTCGGGGTAGTGGTGGCGAGCAGTACTTC
.	.	TRBJ1-5	TRBV4-1	CASSQEHSNQPQHF	TGCGCCAGCAGCCAAGAACATAGCAATCAGCCCCAGCATTTT
.	.	TRBJ2-7	TRBV7-8	CASSLASREQYF	TGTGCCAGCAGCTTAGCTTCGCGCGAGCAGTACTTC
.	TRBD1	TRBJ2-1	TRBV5-1	CASSQITGDLYNEQFF	TGCGCCAGCAGCCAAATAACAGGGGACCTCTACAATGAGCAGTTCTTC
once	.	TRBJ2-2	TRBV29-1	CSVGTAANTGELFF	TGCAGCGTTGGGACAGCCGCGAACACCGGGGAGCTGTTTTTT
.	TRBD1	TRBJ2-7	TRBV5-4	CASSWTGREQYF	TGTGCCAGCAGCTGGACAGGGCGCGAGCAGTACTTC
.	.	TRBJ2-7	TRBV11-2	CASSSPETGRYEQYF	TGTGCCAGCAGCTCCCCCGAGACAGGGAGGTACGAGCAGTACTTC
.	TRBD1	TRBJ1-5	TRBV7-9	CASQGDGNQPQHF	TGTGCCAGCCAGGGGGACGGCAATCAGCCCCAGCATTTT
.	.	TRBJ2-1	TRBV4-1	CASSKEDGAYNEQFF	TGCGCCAGCAGCAAAGAGGACGGGGCCTACAATGAGCAGTTCTTC
.	TRBD2	TRBJ2-7	TRBV5-4	CASSLAGLYEQYF	TGTGCCAGCAGCTTAGCGGGGCTCTACGAGCAGTACTTC
few	TRBD1	TRBJ1-6	TRBV5-1	CASRAAGTGNSPLHF	TGCGCCAGCAGGGCGGCCGGGACAGGGAATTCACCCCTCCACTTT
.	.	TRBJ2-7	TRBV20-1	CSGGTNYEQYF	TGCAGTGGGGGGACAAACTACGAGCAGTACTTC
.	TRBD2	TRBJ2-1	TRBV7-2	CASSLALAGGNEQFF	TGTGCCAGCAGCTTAGCACTAGCGGGAGGCAATGAGCAGTTCTTC
.	.	TRBJ1-5	TRBV7-9	CASSKNSLSTPQHF	TGTGCCAGCAGCAAAAACTCGTTGAGTACGCCCCAGCATTTT
.	TRBD1	TRBJ1-1	TRBV29-1	CSVEGRDRTEAFF	TGCAGCGTTGAAGGAAGGGACAGAACTGAAGCTTTCTTT
.	TRBD2	TRBJ2-1	TRBV10-2	CASSVTGLAWEQFF	TGCGCCAGCAGTGTAACCGGACTAGCGTGGGAGCAGTTCTTC
.	.	TRBJ2-3	TRBV6-1	CASSGQSTDTQYF	TGTGCCAGCTCCGGACAGTCCACAGATACGCAGTATTTT
.	TRBD2	TRBJ2-1	TRBV5-1	CASSSPGLAVTNEQFF	TGCGCCAGCAGCTCGCCCGGACTAGCGGTTACCAATGAGCAGTTCTTC
few	TRBD1	TRBJ2-7	TRBV6-1	CASSGGQGSSYEQYF	TGTGCCAGCAGCGGTGGACAGGGGAGCTCCTACGAGCAGTACTTC
few	TRBD2	TRBJ2-3	TRBV19	CASDHLGSGRTTDTQYF	TGTGCCAGTGACCATCTGGGGAGCGGGAGGACCACAGATACGCAGTATTTT
.	.	TRBJ1-1	TRBV29-1	CSVLGGTEAFF	TGCAGCGTTCTCGGGGGCACTGAAGCTTTCTTT
few	.	TRBJ1-1	TRBV18	CASSPELDTEAFF	TGTGCCAGCTCACCAGAGTTGGACACTGAAGCTTTCTTT